This T cell receptor (beta chain) is from a study of blood T cell repertoires in COVID-19. CDR3 length equals 15 residues. Germline CDR1 reads MNHEY; CDR2 reads SVGAGI. Trimming removed 0 bases at V and 7 bases at J, with 15 bases between. Only a few counts were recorded for this clone. Membership in each cohort depended on participant-reported clinical history. Shortly before study entry, within 2 weeks, exposed participants had met a COVID-19 case. This table comes from immunoSEQ multiplex PCR, and its TCRdb copy is limited to in-frame clones, with some not included. The sample lists about 350,000 clones; roughly 86% were seen once.

The sample taken for sequencing was PBMCs or T cells enriched from blood (not recorded which). This receptor was obtained from a woman in her 30s who had been exposed to COVID-19. The V and J genes are TRBV6-5 and TRBJ1-2; maybe TRBD1 (6 bases). Written as DNA, the CDR3 is TGTGCCAGCAGTTACTCAGTAGCGACAGGAGGTGGCTACACCTTC. Translated: CASSYSVATGGGYTF.